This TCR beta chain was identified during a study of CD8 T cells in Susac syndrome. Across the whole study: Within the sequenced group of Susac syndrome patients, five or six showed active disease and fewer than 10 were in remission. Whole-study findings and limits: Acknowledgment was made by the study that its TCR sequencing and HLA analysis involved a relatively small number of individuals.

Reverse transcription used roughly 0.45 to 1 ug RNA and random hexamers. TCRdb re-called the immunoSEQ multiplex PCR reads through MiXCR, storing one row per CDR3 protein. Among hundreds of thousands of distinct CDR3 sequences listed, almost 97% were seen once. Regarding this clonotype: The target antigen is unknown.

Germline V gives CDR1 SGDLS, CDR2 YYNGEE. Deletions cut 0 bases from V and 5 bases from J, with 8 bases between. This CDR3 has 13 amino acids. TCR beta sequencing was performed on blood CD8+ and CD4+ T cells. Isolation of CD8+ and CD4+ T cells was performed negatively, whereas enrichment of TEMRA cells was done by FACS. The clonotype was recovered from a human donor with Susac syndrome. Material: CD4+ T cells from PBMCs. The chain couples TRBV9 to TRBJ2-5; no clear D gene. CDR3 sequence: CASSVAPRETQYF. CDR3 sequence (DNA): TGTGCCAGCAGCGTAGCCCCACGGGAGACCCAGTACTTC.